The clone carrying this TCR beta chain was observed at least ten times. What it binds is unknown. Sequencing libraries made from TCR beta cDNA carried unique molecular identifiers. TCRdb fed the PCR reads into MiXCR, producing one record per CDR3 protein. Among 170,000 or so distinct CDR3 sequences listed, about 32% were seen once. These data come from a study of post-analysis software for immune sequencing data. The CDR3 is made up of 15 amino acids. V lost 6 bases and J 3 bases, leaving 15 bases between the germline ends. Germline values: CDR1 SGHTA, CDR2 FQGTGA. Study-wide findings and caveats: TRBV5-6, TRBV5-1 and TRBV20-1 were among several TRBV segments more frequent in patients than controls.

Sequences were obtained from blood. The V call is TRBV7-3, the J call TRBJ2-1; possibly TRBD1 or TRBD2 for D (5 bases each). The receptor's source is a girl between 5 and 17 years old with multiple sclerosis. The CDR3 reads CASSRPGTNYNEQFF. In nucleotides, the CDR3 is TGTGCCAGCAGTCGCCCAGGGACCAACTACAATGAGCAGTTCTTC.